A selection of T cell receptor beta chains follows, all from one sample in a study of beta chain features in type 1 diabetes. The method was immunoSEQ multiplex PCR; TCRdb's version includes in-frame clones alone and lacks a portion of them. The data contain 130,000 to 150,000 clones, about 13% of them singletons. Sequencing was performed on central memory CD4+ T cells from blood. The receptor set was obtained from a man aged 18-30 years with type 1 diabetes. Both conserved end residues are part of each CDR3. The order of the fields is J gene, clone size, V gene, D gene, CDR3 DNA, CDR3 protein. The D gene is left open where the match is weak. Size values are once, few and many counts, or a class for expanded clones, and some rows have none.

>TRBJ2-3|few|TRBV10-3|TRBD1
TGTGCCATCGCGAAGACAACAGGGGGTAGAGATACGCAGTATTTT
CAIAKTTGGRDTQYF
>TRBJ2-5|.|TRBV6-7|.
TGTGCCAGCAGTTCGTGTCCCCTTCGGCATCTCCAAGAGACCCAGTACTTC
CASSSCPLRHLQETQYF
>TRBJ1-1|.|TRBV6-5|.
TGTGCCAGCAGTTACTCACTAAATTCAGCGAACACTGAAGCTTTCTTT
CASSYSLNSANTEAFF
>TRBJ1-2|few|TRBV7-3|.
TGTGCCAGCAGCCCCCGGACGGATAACTATGGCTACACCTTC
CASSPRTDNYGYTF
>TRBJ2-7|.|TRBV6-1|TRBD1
TGTGCCAGCGAGACCTGGACAGGGGTGGACGAGCAGTACTTC
CASETWTGVDEQYF
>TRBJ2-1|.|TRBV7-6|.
TGTGCCAGCAGCTTGGTAGGACAGTCGGACTCCTACAATGAGCAGTTCTTC
CASSLVGQSDSYNEQFF
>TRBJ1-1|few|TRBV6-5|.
TGTGCCAGCAGATGGCGGTCATCGGATGAAGCTTTCTTT
CASRWRSSDEAFF
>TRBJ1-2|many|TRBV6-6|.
TGTGCCAGCAGTTACGATTCAGGTTCCTATGGCTACACCTTC
CASSYDSGSYGYTF
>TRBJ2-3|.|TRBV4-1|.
TGCGCCAGCAGCCTTTTTGGGGGGATGGGAGATACGCAGTATTTT
CASSLFGGMGDTQYF
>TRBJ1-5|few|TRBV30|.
TGTGCCTGGAGTGGGGACCACAATCAGCCCCAGCATTTT
CAWSGDHNQPQHF
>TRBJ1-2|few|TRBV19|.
TGTGCCAGTAGACCCGACCTAGGGGGGGTCTATGGCTACACCTTC
CASRPDLGGVYGYTF
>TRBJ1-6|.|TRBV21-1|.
TGTGCCAGCACAGGGGACTATAATTCACCCCTCCACTTT
CASTGDYNSPLHF
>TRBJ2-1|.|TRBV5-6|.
TGTGCCAGCAGCTTTCTCCCGGACAGAGACAATGAGCAGTTCTTC
CASSFLPDRDNEQFF
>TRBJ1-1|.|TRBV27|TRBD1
TGTGCCAGCAGTTTACTGGACAGGGCGAACACTGAAGCTTTCTTT
CASSLLDRANTEAFF
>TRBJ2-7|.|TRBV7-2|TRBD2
TGTGCCAGCAGCTTAGCTAGCGGGGGGCCCTACGAGCAGTACTTC
CASSLASGGPYEQYF
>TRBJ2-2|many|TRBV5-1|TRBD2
TGCGCCAGCTGGGAGGGGACGAACCTCCGGGAGCTGTTTTTT
CASWEGTNLRELFF
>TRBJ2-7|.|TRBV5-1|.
TGCGCCAGCAGCTTGGCCAATACAGGGATTCGTTACGAGCAGTACTTC
CASSLANTGIRYEQYF
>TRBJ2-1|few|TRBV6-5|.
TGTGCCAGCAGTTACTCTGGCGGGTTCGATGAGCAGTTCTTC
CASSYSGGFDEQFF
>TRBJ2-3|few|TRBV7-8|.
TGTGCCAGCAGCACCCGTCCCACAGATACGCAGTATTTT
CASSTRPTDTQYF
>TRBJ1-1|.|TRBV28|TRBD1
TGTGCCAGCAGTTCTGGGGGACAGACTAACACTGAAGCTTTCTTT
CASSSGGQTNTEAFF
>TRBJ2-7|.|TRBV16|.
TGTGCCAGCAGCCCGACTCGCGCTGGCGAGCAGTACTTC
CASSPTRAGEQYF
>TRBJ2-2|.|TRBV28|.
TGTGCCAGCACAGGATTTCCGAACACCGGGGAGCTGTTTTTT
CASTGFPNTGELFF
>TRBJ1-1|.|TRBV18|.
TGTGCCAGCTCACCACCGGGATGGGGAAACACTGAAGCTTTCTTT
CASSPPGWGNTEAFF
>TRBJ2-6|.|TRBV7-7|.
TGTGCTAGCAGCCTCTACTCTGGGGCCAACGTCCTGACTTTC
CASSLYSGANVLTF
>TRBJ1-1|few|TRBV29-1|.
TGCAGCGTAGTTTACCCAGGAGTCGGAGAAGCTTTCTTT
CSVVYPGVGEAFF
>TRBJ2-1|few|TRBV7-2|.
TGTGCCAGCAGCCCCCGGCCATCCTACAATGAGCAGTTCTTC
CASSPRPSYNEQFF
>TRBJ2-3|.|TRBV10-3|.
TGTGCCATCATGGCAGGGTTTAGGACAGATACGCAGTATTTT
CAIMAGFRTDTQYF
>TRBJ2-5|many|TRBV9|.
TGTGCCAGCAGCGTAGGACGGTGGGAAGAGACCCAGTACTTC
CASSVGRWEETQYF
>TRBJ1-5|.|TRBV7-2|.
TGTGCCAGCAGCTTAGCTGGGGGAAGCAATCAGCCCCAGCATTTT
CASSLAGGSNQPQHF
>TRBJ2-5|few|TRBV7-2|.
TGTGCCAGCAGCTTGAACTACCTGTACCAAGAGACCCAGTACTTC
CASSLNYLYQETQYF
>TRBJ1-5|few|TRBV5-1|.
TGCGCCAGCAGCGAAGGGACGGGAGGGCAGCCCCAGCATTTT
CASSEGTGGQPQHF
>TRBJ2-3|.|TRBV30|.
TGTGCCTGGAGTGGGTCAATGGGTACGCAGTATTTT
CAWSGSMGTQYF
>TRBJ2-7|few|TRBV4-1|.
TGCGCCAGCAGCCAAGAGCAGGGATCAGGCTCCTACGAGCAGTACTTC
CASSQEQGSGSYEQYF
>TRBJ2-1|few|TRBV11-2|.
TGTGCCAGCAGCTTAGCGGGGAGCTCCTACAATGAGCAGTTCTTC
CASSLAGSSYNEQFF
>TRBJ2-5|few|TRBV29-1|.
TGCAGCGTCGGGGTTAACCAAGAGACCCAGTACTTC
CSVGVNQETQYF
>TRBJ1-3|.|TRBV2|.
TGTGCCAGCAGCAAGAACCGGGCCCCTCTGGGGCTTTCTGGAAACACCATATATTTT
CASSKNRAPLGLSGNTIYF
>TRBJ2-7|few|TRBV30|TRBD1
TGTGCCTTCCGGGACAGGGAATTCCAGCAGTACTTC
CAFRDREFQQYF
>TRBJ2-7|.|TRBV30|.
TGTGCCTGGAGTCGGGGTATGTACGAGCAGTACTTC
CAWSRGMYEQYF
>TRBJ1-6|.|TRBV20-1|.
TGCAGTGCCCCCGGTCCTTCACCCCTCCACTTT
CSAPGPSPLHF
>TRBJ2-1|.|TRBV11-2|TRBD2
TGTGCCAGCAACTTACAGCGGGGGGGCCTCGATGAGCAGTTCTTC
CASNLQRGGLDEQFF
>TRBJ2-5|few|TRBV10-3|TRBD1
TGTGCCATCAGTCCGGGACAGGGGAAAGAGACCCAGTACTTC
CAISPGQGKETQYF
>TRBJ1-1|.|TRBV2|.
TGTGCCAGCAGCCTACAGGAGGGGTCTGAAGCTTTCTTT
CASSLQEGSEAFF
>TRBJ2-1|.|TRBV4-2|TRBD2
TGTGCCAGCAGCCAACCCTCTAGCGGGGGGAAGAATGAGCAGTTCTTC
CASSQPSSGGKNEQFF
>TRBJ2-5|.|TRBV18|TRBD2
TGTGCCAGCTCGAAAGGACTAGCCCAAGAGACCCAGTACTTC
CASSKGLAQETQYF
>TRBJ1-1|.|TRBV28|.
TGTGCCAGCAGTGGGCAGTTGAACACTGAAGCTTTCTTT
CASSGQLNTEAFF
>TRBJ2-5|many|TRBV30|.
TGTGCCTGGCAGAAAGGGCCCGCGGAGACCCAGTACTTC
CAWQKGPAETQYF
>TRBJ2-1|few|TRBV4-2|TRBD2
TGTGCCAGCAGCCAAGATACTAGCGAGGGTGAGCAGTTCTTC
CASSQDTSEGEQFF
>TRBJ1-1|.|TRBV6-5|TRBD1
TGTGCCAGCAGGTACCGGACAGGGGGTACTGAAGCTTTCTTT
CASRYRTGGTEAFF
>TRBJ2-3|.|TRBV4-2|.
TGTGCCAGCAGCCAAGATGTTGTAGCTAGCTTGGGTTTT
CASSQDVVASLGF
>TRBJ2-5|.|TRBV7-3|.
TGTGCCAGCAGCTTAAGGGGAGAATCCAAAGAGACCCAGTACTTC
CASSLRGESKETQYF
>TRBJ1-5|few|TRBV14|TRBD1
TGTGCCAGCAGCCGAGACTTTGGGACAGTCAATCAGCCCCAGCATTTT
CASSRDFGTVNQPQHF
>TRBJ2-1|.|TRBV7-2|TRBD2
TGTGCCAGCAGCTGGTTTAGCGGGAGCTCCTACAATGAGCAGTTCTTC
CASSWFSGSSYNEQFF
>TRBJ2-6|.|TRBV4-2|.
TGTGCCAGCAGCCAAGATCCCCCCAGGGCCCCCTCTGGGGCCAACGTCCTGACTTTC
CASSQDPPRAPSGANVLTF
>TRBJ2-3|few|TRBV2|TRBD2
TGTGCCAGCAGTTTTGGACTAGCGGGCCCAACAGATACGCAGTATTTT
CASSFGLAGPTDTQYF
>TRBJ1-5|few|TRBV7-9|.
TGTGCCAGCAGTCAGGGTAGCAATCAGCCCCAGCATTTT
CASSQGSNQPQHF